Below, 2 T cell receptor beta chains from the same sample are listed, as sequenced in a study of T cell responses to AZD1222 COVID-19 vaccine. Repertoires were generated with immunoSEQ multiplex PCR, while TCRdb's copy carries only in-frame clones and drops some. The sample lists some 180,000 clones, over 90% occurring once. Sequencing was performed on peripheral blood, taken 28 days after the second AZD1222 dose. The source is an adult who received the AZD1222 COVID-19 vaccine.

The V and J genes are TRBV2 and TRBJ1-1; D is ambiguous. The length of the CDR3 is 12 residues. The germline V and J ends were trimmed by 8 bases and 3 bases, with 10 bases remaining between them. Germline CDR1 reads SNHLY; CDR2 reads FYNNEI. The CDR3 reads CASERRDTEAFF. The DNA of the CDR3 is TGTGCCAGCGAAAGGCGGGACACTGAAGCTTTCTTT.

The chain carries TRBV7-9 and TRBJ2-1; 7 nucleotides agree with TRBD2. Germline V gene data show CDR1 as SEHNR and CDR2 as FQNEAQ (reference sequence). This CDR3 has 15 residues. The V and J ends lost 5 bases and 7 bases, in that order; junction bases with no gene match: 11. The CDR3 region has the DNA TGTGCCAGCAGCCTCCCTTTCGACGGGGGGAATGAGCAGTTCTTC. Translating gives CASSLPFDGGNEQFF. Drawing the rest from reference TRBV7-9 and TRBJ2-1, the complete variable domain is DTGVSQNPRHKITKRGQNVTFRCDPISEHNRLYWYRQTLGQGPEFLTYFQNEAQLEKSRLLSDRFSAERPKGSFSTLEIQRTEQGDSAMYLCASSLPFDGGNEQFFGPGTRLTVL.